A single sample is the source of the 32 T cell receptor beta chains below, sequenced in a study of cytomegalovirus exposure and HLA in healthy donors. The PCR was carried out with 60 Vbeta primers and 13 Jbeta primers. Only in-frame clones appear in the TCRdb table, and some are missing; sequencing was by immunoSEQ multiplex PCR. The sample has about 130,000 clones, more than 70% seen once. Sequenced material: PBMCs. The source is a man aged 30-40 years in good health and CMV-seronegative.

There are a few counts of this clone. This chain uses TRBV30 with TRBJ2-4, with 8 bases aligning to TRBD1. V dropped 3 bases and J dropped 9; count of bases not matched to a gene: 4. The length of the CDR3 is 12 residues. Germline V CDR1 and CDR2: GTSNPN, SVGIG (reference sequence). Here the CDR3 DNA reads TGTGCCTGGAGCCGACAGGGGTCCATTCAGTACTTC. It is translated as CAWSRQGSIQYF.

V is TRBV10-3 and J is TRBJ2-7; 9 bases agree with TRBD2. The CDR3 runs to 15 residues. CDR1 and CDR2 (germline): ENHRY, SYGVKD. V shed 11 bases, J shed 4 bases, and the junction held 15 bases outside the gene matches. CDR3 nucleotides: TGTGCCGCCATGGGCAGTGCGGGAGGGGGGTACGAGCAGTACTTC. This sequence encodes CAAMGSAGGGYEQYF.

J is TRBJ2-2 and V is TRBV7-6, with 9 bases fitting TRBD1. The CDR3 is made up of 15 amino acids. Germline lookup yields CDR1 SGHVS and CDR2 FNYEAQ. V was clipped by 6 bases and J by 4 bases; unmatched bases: 6. The chain's CDR3 is CASRGGQGFTGELFF. In nucleotides, the CDR3 is TGTGCCAGCAGGGGAGGACAGGGGTTCACCGGGGAGCTGTTTTTT.

This sequence joins TRBV4-2 and TRBJ2-3; D not resolved. Germline CDR1 LGHNA, CDR2 YNFKEQ. This CDR3 is built from 16 residues. Trimming left V 5 bases short and J 0 bases short, with 15 bases between. The CDR3 spells CASSYREATSTDTQYF. DNA of the CDR3: TGTGCCAGCAGCTATAGAGAGGCCACTAGCACAGATACGCAGTATTTT.

V and J are TRBV6-1 and TRBJ1-5, with D possibly matching TRBD1 (5 bases). V dropped 0 bases and J dropped 3 bases, with 15 bases sitting between them. The CDR3 has 17 residues. The germline V gene encodes CDR1 MNHNS and CDR2 SASEGT. CDR3 sequence reads: CASSEARRRDHNQPQHF. For the CDR3, the DNA is TGTGCCAGCAGTGAAGCGCGACGGAGGGACCACAATCAGCCCCAGCATTTT.

This sequence joins TRBV2 and TRBJ2-7; TRBD2 matches 14 bases. The CDR3 spans 14 residues. Germline CDR1 reads SNHLY; CDR2 reads FYNNEI. Trimming took 6 bases from V and 6 from J; bases not matched to a gene: 4. Written as DNA, the CDR3 is TGTGCCAGCAGGCTAGGACTAGCGGGAGGCGAGCAGTACTTC. Residues: CASRLGLAGGEQYF.

V gene TRBV6-1 combines with J gene TRBJ1-2; D gene unclear. Trimming removed 6 bases from V and 6 bases from J, with 14 bases in between. Germline values: CDR1 MNHNS, CDR2 SASEGT. This CDR3 region has 13 residues. CDR3 loop: CASSHHMPDGYTF. DNA of the CDR3: TGTGCCAGCAGCCACCATATGCCGGATGGCTACACCTTC.

The chain combines TRBV28 with TRBJ2-7; D might be TRBD1 (5 bases). There are 13 residues in the CDR3. V lost 7 bases and J 2 bases, leaving 12 bases between the germline ends. Germline V gives CDR1 MDHEN, CDR2 SYDVKM. CDR3 loop: CASKTGDPYEQYF. Written as DNA, the CDR3 is TGTGCCAGCAAAACAGGCGACCCCTACGAGCAGTACTTC.

The genes are TRBV4-1 and TRBJ2-7; the match to TRBD1 covers 7 bases. The V segment lost 1 base and the J segment 2 bases; nucleotides outside the gene matches: 5. Germline CDR1 and CDR2: MGHRA and YSYEKL. This CDR3 has 15 residues. The CDR3 DNA sequence: TGCGCCAGCAGCCAAGGAAGACAGGGAACCTACGAGCAGTACTTC. Its translation is CASSQGRQGTYEQYF.

The genes are TRBV4-1 and TRBJ1-1; D possibly corresponds to TRBD1 (6 bases). V lost 0 bases and J lost 2, with 13 bases in between. The CDR3 is 16 amino acids. Per the germline V gene, CDR1 is MGHRA and CDR2 is YSYEKL. The CDR3 coding sequence is TGCGCCAGCAGCCAAGAGACCCGGACAGCTAACACTGAAGCTTTCTTT. Protein: CASSQETRTANTEAFF.

The V call is TRBV11-2, the J call TRBJ2-1, with 8 positions matching TRBD1. The CDR3 has 13 amino acids. CDR1 SGHAT and CDR2 FQNNGV come from the germline V gene. The J segment lost 10 bases and the V segment lost 4 bases, leaving 6 bases of the junction unmatched. CDR3 in amino acids: CASSSTGVSEQFF. The CDR3 DNA sequence: TGTGCCAGCAGCTCGACAGGGGTAAGCGAGCAGTTCTTC.

The CDR3 DNA is TGTGCCAGCAGCATAGGTGGGCAGCGGACCGGGGAGCTGTTTTTT. This gives the protein CASSIGGQRTGELFF. The chain carries TRBV7-2 and TRBJ2-2; TRBD2 is a possible D gene (5 bases). The CDR3 covers 15 residues. Trimming removed 5 bases from V and 5 bases from J, with 15 bases in between. CDR1 and CDR2 from the germline V gene are SGHTA and FQGNSA. Using reference TRBV7-2 and TRBJ2-2 for the parts outside the CDR3, the full variable domain is GAGVSQSPSNKVTEKGKDVELRCDPISGHTALYWYRQSLGQGLEFLIYFQGNSAPDKSGLPSDRFSAERTGGSVSTLTIQRTQQEDSAVYLCASSIGGQRTGELFFGEGSRLTVL.

The chain has TRBV5-4 and TRBJ2-5; 13 bases map to TRBD2. Germline CDR1 and CDR2: SGHNT and YYREEE (reference sequence). The junction had 6 bases not matched to a gene; V was cut back by 4 bases and J by 3 bases. CDR3 length equals 16 residues. CDR3 residues: CASSPGLAGVEETQYF. CDR3 sequence (DNA): TGTGCCAGCAGCCCTGGACTAGCGGGAGTGGAAGAGACCCAGTACTTC.

Judged by abundance, this clone is medium-sized (0.01 to 0.1%). This rearrangement joins TRBV11-1 to TRBJ2-2; D might be TRBD1 (5 bases). Germline V gene lookup returns CDR1 SGHAT and CDR2 FQDESV (reference sequence). Trimming took 5 bases from V and 13 from J, leaving 17 bases between them. This CDR3 comprises 13 residues. CDR3 protein: CASSLLQGIGLFF. The CDR3 bases are TGTGCCAGCAGCCTTCTCCAGGGTATTGGGCTGTTTTTT.

CDR3 sequence (DNA): TGTGCCAGCAGCTTAGGCGCCCTAAAAGCTTTCTTT. It translates to CASSLGALKAFF. The rearrangement links TRBV13 to TRBJ1-1; D not resolved. Trimming left V 0 bases short and J 9 bases short, with 8 bases between. Germline CDR1 and CDR2: PRHDT and FYEKMQ (reference sequence). The CDR3 is 12 residues long.

This clone was picked up a small number of times. The chain carries TRBV5-1 and TRBJ2-7, with TRBD1 as a possible D gene (6 bases). Germline V CDR1 and CDR2: SGHRS, YFSETQ. Deletions cut 0 bases from V and 4 bases from J, with 14 bases between. The CDR3 totals 15 residues. CDR3 sequence: CASSLGAGATYEQYF. The CDR3 region has the DNA TGCGCCAGCAGCTTGGGTGCAGGGGCAACTTACGAGCAGTACTTC.

In this sample, this clone turned up once. The V gene is TRBV2, the J gene TRBJ1-1; weak D call: TRBD1 (5 bases). V dropped 6 bases and J dropped 3 bases, with 14 bases sitting between them. The CDR3 length is 14 residues. CDR1 SNHLY and CDR2 FYNNEI come from the germline V gene. CDR3 coding DNA: TGTGCCAGCAGAGGATATGCAGGGTACACTGAAGCTTTCTTT. It codes for CASRGYAGYTEAFF.

The chain has TRBV11-1 and TRBJ1-2; 10 nucleotides match TRBD1. This CDR3 has 14 residues. The trim removed 3 bases at V and 8 bases at J, leaving 6 bases unmatched. Germline V gives CDR1 SGHAT, CDR2 FQDESV (reference sequence). CDR3 amino acids: CASSFGQGVQGYTF. The DNA for the CDR3 is TGTGCCAGCAGCTTCGGACAGGGGGTCCAGGGCTACACCTTC. Together with reference TRBV11-1 and TRBJ1-2, the CDR3 gives the full variable domain: EAEVAQSPRYKITEKSQAVAFWCDPISGHATLYWYRQILGQGPELLVQFQDESVVDDSQLPKDRFSAERLKGVDSTLKIQPAELGDSAMYLCASSFGQGVQGYTFGSGTRLTVV.

The J gene is TRBJ2-7, the V gene TRBV30; D possibly corresponds to TRBD1 (6 bases). V was pared by 3 bases and J by 5 bases, with 8 bases between. Germline CDR1 and CDR2: GTSNPN and SVGIG (reference sequence). This CDR3 is 11 amino acids long. The CDR3 DNA is TGTGCCTGGAGCAGGGACAACGAGCAGTACTTC. Translated: CAWSRDNEQYF. Looking up the rest from reference TRBV30 and TRBJ2-7 gives the full variable domain: SQTIHQWPATLVQPVGSPLSLECTVEGTSNPNLYWYRQAAGRGLQLLFYSVGIGQISSEVPQNLSASRPQDRQFILSSKKLLLSDSGFYLCAWSRDNEQYFGPGTRLTVT.

This sequence joins TRBV11-2 and TRBJ2-7; D unclear. The germline V gene encodes CDR1 SGHAT and CDR2 FQNNGV. CDR3 length equals 16 residues. V lost 1 base and J lost 0, with 13 bases in between. The CDR3 loop reads CASSLGLHASSYEQYF. Here the CDR3 DNA reads TGTGCCAGCAGCTTAGGTTTACATGCTAGCTCCTACGAGCAGTACTTC.

The chain links TRBV28 to TRBJ2-2; 10 bases map to TRBD2. Germline lookup yields CDR1 MDHEN and CDR2 SYDVKM. The CDR3 spans 16 residues. The trim removed 2 bases at V and 6 bases at J, leaving 6 bases unmatched. As DNA, the CDR3 is TGTGCCAGCAGTTTAGGGCTAGCGGGAGTTTCCGGGGAGCTGTTTTTT. This codes for CASSLGLAGVSGELFF.

This clone has only a few counts. The chain recombines TRBV7-8 with TRBJ2-3; 11 bases agree with TRBD2. This CDR3 region has 16 residues. With 2 bases clipped from V and 2 bases from J, the junction kept 3 bases outside the gene matches. Germline lookup yields CDR1 SGHVS and CDR2 FQNEAQ. The DNA for the CDR3 is TGTGCCAGCAGCTTACTTAGCGGGAGGGCCACAGATACGCAGTATTTT. Amino acids: CASSLLSGRATDTQYF.

The chain recombines TRBV29-1 with TRBJ1-1, with D unclear. Looked up from germline, CDR1 is SQVTM and CDR2 is ANQGSEA. CDR3 size: 13 residues. The V and J ends lost 0 bases and 6 bases respectively, with 11 bases between them. In nucleotides, the CDR3 is TGCAGCGTTGAAGATGAACAGATCTCTGAAGCTTTCTTT. Protein product: CSVEDEQISEAFF. Drawing the rest from reference TRBV29-1 and TRBJ1-1, the complete variable domain is SAVISQKPSRDICQRGTSLTIQCQVDSQVTMMFWYRQQPGQSLTLIATANQGSEATYESGFVIDKFPISRPNLTFSTLTVSNMSPEDSSIYLCSVEDEQISEAFFGQGTRLTVV.

The CDR3 DNA follows: TGTGCCAGCAGGCCACGCGGGACTTCGAACACCGGGGAGCTGTTTTTT. This gives the protein CASRPRGTSNTGELFF. V and J are TRBV5-5 and TRBJ2-2, with a tentative D call TRBD2 (6 bases). CDR1 SGHKS and CDR2 YYEKEE come from the germline V gene (reference sequence). Trimming removed 5 bases from V and 0 bases from J, with 14 bases in between. This CDR3 has 16 residues.

The V gene is TRBV5-4, the J gene TRBJ2-3, with TRBD2 identical over 12 bases. In germline, CDR1 is SGHNT, CDR2 YYREEE (reference sequence). This CDR3 has 15 amino acids. J was trimmed by 3 bases and V by 4 bases; bases with no gene match: 3. The CDR3 coding sequence is TGTGCCAGCAGCGAGACTAGCGGGAGAACAGATACGCAGTATTTT. Its translation: CASSETSGRTDTQYF.

The genes are TRBV2 and TRBJ1-3; 7 bases map to TRBD1. Germline trimming cut 6 bases from V and 0 bases from J; bases unmatched to any gene: 8. Looked up from germline, CDR1 is SNHLY and CDR2 is FYNNEI. This CDR3 region has 16 residues. CDR3 sequence (DNA): TGTGCCAGCAGGCGGAGGGACAGCTTCTCTGGAAACACCATATATTTT. It translates to CASRRRDSFSGNTIYF.

The chain combines TRBV12-5 with TRBJ2-3; D is unresolved. Trimming took off 1 base at V and 3 bases at J, with 5 bases between the two ends. Germline V gene sequence: CDR1 LGHNT, CDR2 FRNRAP. This CDR3 region has 13 residues. The CDR3 DNA follows: TGTGCTAGTGGTTTGGAGACAACAGATACGCAGTATTTT. Protein: CASGLETTDTQYF.

The chain has TRBV2 and TRBJ1-5, with no clear D. The CDR3 has 12 residues. Germline CDR1 and CDR2: SNHLY and FYNNEI. V was pared by 2 bases and J by 4 bases, with 3 bases between. The CDR3 coding sequence is TGTGCCAGCAGTGAACCGAATCAGCCCCAGCATTTT. This translates into CASSEPNQPQHF.

This clone was detected a few times. V and J are TRBV10-2 and TRBJ2-1, with D possibly TRBD1 on 5 matching bases. The germline gives CDR1 WSHSY, CDR2 SAAADI. The CDR3 runs 15 residues. V lost 3 bases and J 4 bases, leaving 13 bases between the germline ends. CDR3 nucleotides: TGCGCCAGCAGTGAAGACCAGGGCAGGTACAATGAGCAGTTCTTC. Amino acid sequence: CASSEDQGRYNEQFF.

Comments on this clone: At one end the junction does not follow the germline gene, possibly because of a read error. The CDR3: CASSSAGQAKEKLFF. The CDR3 coding sequence is TGTGCCAGCAGTTCTGCCGGACAGGCTAAGGAAAAACTGTTTTTT. The J gene is TRBJ1-4, the V gene TRBV28, with 7 bases lining up with TRBD1. The CDR3 is 15 residues long. From germline, CDR1 is MDHEN and CDR2 SYDVKM.

The chain is built from TRBV18 and TRBJ2-5; D might be TRBD2 (5 bases). Germline CDR1 reads KGHSH; CDR2 reads LQKENI. V lost 8 bases to trimming and J lost 3 bases, with 19 bases between them. This CDR3 contains 15 residues. In nucleotides, the CDR3 is TGTGCCAGCGCCCGGACTTTCAATGAGGAAGAGACCCAGTACTTC. Its protein product is CASARTFNEEETQYF.

The chain combines TRBV6-5 with TRBJ2-7, with D tentatively TRBD1 (6 bases). The CDR3 covers 15 residues. From germline, CDR1 is MNHEY and CDR2 SVGAGI. Trimming took off 1 base at V and 2 bases at J, with 12 bases between the two ends. Here the CDR3 reads CASSYLGARTYEQYF. CDR3 nucleotides: TGTGCCAGCAGTTACTTGGGGGCGCGGACCTACGAGCAGTACTTC.